One sample yielded the 16 T cell receptor beta chains listed below, sequenced in a study of T-cell memory formation after mild COVID-19. In TCRdb, the 5' RACE reads were re-called with MiXCR into one record per CDR3 protein. Of hundreds of thousands of distinct CDR3 sequences listed, roughly a fifth are singletons. Sequencing was done on a sample of PBMCs or a T cell subset sorted from them (not recorded which). Every receptor here comes from a young man who had mild COVID-19 (a few samples of this study predate the infection). Cell type and time point are not known.

This sequence joins TRBV20-1 and TRBJ2-2; TRBD1 might be the D (6 bases). This CDR3 spans 14 amino acids. The germline V gene has CDR1 DFQATT and CDR2 SNEGSKA (reference sequence). As DNA, the CDR3 is TGCACCCGGACAGAAGGGTCGGACACCGGGGAGCTGTTTTTT. Protein product: CTRTEGSDTGELFF.

V is TRBV24-1 and J is TRBJ2-5; possibly TRBD2 for D (6 bases). The CDR3 covers 12 residues. In germline, CDR1 is KGHDR, CDR2 SFDVKD. V was clipped by 9 bases and J by 5 bases, with 12 bases between them. CDR3 amino acids: CATARDSETQYF. The DNA for the CDR3 is TGTGCCACCGCCAGGGACTCCGAGACCCAGTACTTC.

The chain links TRBV7-8 to TRBJ1-2; D gene unclear. V was cut by 2 bases and J by 4 bases, with 14 bases left in between. The CDR3 contains 15 residues. The germline V gene encodes CDR1 SGHVS and CDR2 FQNEAQ. The CDR3 DNA reads as TGTGCCAGCAGCTTACCCGGCGGGCAGTCCTATGGCTACACCTTC. Protein product: CASSLPGGQSYGYTF.

The chain has TRBV6-2 or TRBV6-3 and TRBJ2-5, with D unclear. V was clipped by 8 bases and J by 5 bases, with 15 bases between them. In germline, CDR1 is MNHEY, CDR2 SVGEGT. The CDR3 spans 13 residues. In DNA form, the CDR3 reads TGTGCCAGCTCATTGGTCTCCTGGGAGACCCAGTACTTC. Protein product: CASSLVSWETQYF.

There are a few counts of this clonotype. The chain carries TRBV5-1 and TRBJ2-2, with 7 bases fitting TRBD1. In germline, CDR1 is SGHRS, CDR2 YFSETQ. After removal of 4 bases from V and 1 base from J, the junction contained 4 bases not matched to a gene. The CDR3 is 15 residues long. DNA for the CDR3: TGCGCCAGCAGCCCCGGGACAGTGAACACCGGGGAGCTGTTTTTT. Protein: CASSPGTVNTGELFF.

This clonotype was counted only a few times. V usage is TRBV7-3 and J usage is TRBJ2-3, with no clear D. The CDR3 is 13 amino acids. The germline CDR1 and CDR2 sequences are SGHTA and FQGTGA. V was clipped by 5 bases and J by 0 bases, with 6 bases between them. CDR3 amino acids: CASSLLSTDTQYF. CDR3 in DNA: TGTGCCAGCAGCCTCTTAAGCACAGATACGCAGTATTTT.

The chain recombines TRBV7-2 with TRBJ2-1, with 9 positions matching TRBD2. The CDR3 has 15 residues. Trimming took 5 bases from V and 2 from J; bases not matched to a gene: 4. Germline CDR1 and CDR2: SGHTA and FQGNSA. CDR3 sequence: CASSATSGPYNEQFF. CDR3 in DNA: TGTGCCAGCAGCGCGACTAGCGGCCCCTACAATGAGCAGTTCTTC.

The V and J genes are TRBV6-1 and TRBJ1-4; D might be TRBD1 (6 bases). The CDR3 totals 17 residues. The germline V gene encodes CDR1 MNHNS and CDR2 SASEGT. Trimming pared 4 bases from V and 0 bases from J, leaving 15 bases between. The CDR3 sequence is CASSGANSGATNEKLFF. As DNA, the CDR3 is TGTGCCAGCAGTGGAGCCAATTCAGGGGCAACTAATGAAAAACTGTTTTTT.

The V call is TRBV18, the J call TRBJ1-4; tentative D call: TRBD1 (5 bases). Germline CDR1 reads KGHSH; CDR2 reads LQKENI. The CDR3 contains 15 residues. V was cut by 3 bases and J by 6 bases, with 14 bases left in between. CDR3 DNA sequence: TGTGCCAGCTCACCGTACTCGGGGGAGGATGAAAAACTGTTTTTT. Translated, it gives CASSPYSGEDEKLFF. Full variable domain (outside the CDR3, taken from reference TRBV18 and TRBJ1-4): NAGVMQNPRHLVRRRGQEARLRCSPMKGHSHVYWYRQLPEEGLKFMVYLQKENIIDESGMPKERFSAEFPKEGPSILRIQQVVRGDSAAYFCASSPYSGEDEKLFFGSGTQLSVL.

This clonotype was seen a few times. V gene TRBV20-1 combines with J gene TRBJ1-2; 7 bases agree with TRBD1. Germline values: CDR1 DFQATT, CDR2 SNEGSKA (reference sequence). The CDR3 runs 12 residues. The CDR3 loop is CSLQGEGYGYTF. The CDR3 DNA sequence: TGCAGCCTTCAGGGGGAGGGCTATGGCTACACCTTC.

This clonotype was counted only a few times. The V call is TRBV5-1, the J call TRBJ2-7; 9 positions match TRBD1. The junction had 7 bases not matched to a gene; V was cut back by 0 bases and J by 6 bases. The V gene's germline CDR1 is SGHRS and CDR2 YFSETQ. This CDR3 is 15 amino acids long. The CDR3 sequence: CASSLAYRGLSEQYF. CDR3 nucleotide sequence: TGCGCCAGCAGCTTGGCTTACAGGGGGCTCTCCGAGCAGTACTTC.

This clonotype was seen only a few times. The J gene is TRBJ2-5, the V gene TRBV18; TRBD2 is a possible D gene (6 bases). This CDR3 is built from 15 residues. Germline CDR1 reads KGHSH; CDR2 reads LQKENI. With 4 bases removed from V and 3 bases from J, the gap between germline ends came to 15 bases. CDR3 sequence (DNA): TGTGCCAGCTCACTCCAGGTGGGGGGAAAAGAGACCCAGTACTTC. Protein product: CASSLQVGGKETQYF.

This clonotype was counted a few times. The chain recombines TRBV7-9 with TRBJ2-2, with D possibly matching TRBD1 (7 bases). V lost 5 bases, J lost 4 bases, and 14 bases lay in between. This CDR3 is 15 amino acids long. The germline CDR1 and CDR2 sequences are SEHNR and FQNEAQ (reference sequence). The CDR3: CASSQPGGGTGELFF. CDR3 DNA sequence: TGTGCCAGCAGCCAACCAGGGGGAGGCACCGGGGAGCTGTTTTTT.

The V call is TRBV6-5, the J call TRBJ1-6; D is perhaps TRBD1 (5 bases). This CDR3 has 14 residues. V shed 6 bases and J shed 6 bases, with 12 bases lying between them. Germline V lookup: CDR1 MNHEY, CDR2 SVGAGI. This chain's CDR3 is CASRWGTANSPLHF. The CDR3 DNA reads as TGTGCCAGCAGATGGGGGACGGCTAATTCACCCCTCCACTTT.

V and J are TRBV10-3 and TRBJ2-5; TRBD1 aligns across 8 bases. The CDR3 is made up of 14 amino acids. J lost 5 bases, V lost 6 bases, and 8 bases had no gene match. Germline V CDR1 and CDR2: ENHRY, SYGVKD. The DNA of the CDR3 is TGTGCCATCAGGGGGGACAGGTCCGGGGAGACCCAGTACTTC. Protein sequence: CAIRGDRSGETQYF.

J is TRBJ1-1 and V is TRBV4-2, with D unresolved. Germline values: CDR1 LGHNA, CDR2 YNFKEQ. Trimming removed 1 base at V and 0 bases at J, with 15 bases between. The CDR3 runs to 17 residues. CDR3 sequence reads: CASSQGEADTMNTEAFF. DNA for the CDR3: TGTGCCAGCAGCCAAGGTGAAGCGGATACTATGAACACTGAAGCTTTCTTT.